This TCR beta chain originates from a study of blood T cells in healthy people across ages. The authors ran a second PCR of about 7 to 12 cycles using a sample-barcoded 5' primer and a J-beta primer mix. A single record per CDR3 protein comes from TCRdb applying MiXCR to the 5' RACE reads. The data show roughly 680,000 distinct CDR3 sequences, roughly 21% seen once. The sequenced sample consisted of blood. The receptor was derived from a man in his sixties or seventies in good health.

The CDR3 coding sequence is TGCAGCGTTCGGGAGGGAGGAAGAACCGGGGAGCTGTTTTTT. It yields the protein CSVREGGRTGELFF. The chain couples TRBV29-1 to TRBJ2-2, with 8 bases matching TRBD2. Germline V gene sequence: CDR1 SQVTM, CDR2 ANQGSEA. The CDR3 extends over 14 amino acids. After removal of 5 bases from V and 5 bases from J, the junction contained 7 bases not matched to a gene.